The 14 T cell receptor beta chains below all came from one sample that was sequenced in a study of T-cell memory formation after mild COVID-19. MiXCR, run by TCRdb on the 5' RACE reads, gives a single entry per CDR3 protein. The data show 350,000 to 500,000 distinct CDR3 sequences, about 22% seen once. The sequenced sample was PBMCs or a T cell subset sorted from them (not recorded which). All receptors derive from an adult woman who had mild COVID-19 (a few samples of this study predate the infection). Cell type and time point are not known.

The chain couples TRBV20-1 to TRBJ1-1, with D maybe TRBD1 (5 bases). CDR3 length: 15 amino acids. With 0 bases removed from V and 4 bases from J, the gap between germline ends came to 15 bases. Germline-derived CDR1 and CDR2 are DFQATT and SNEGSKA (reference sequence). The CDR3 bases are TGCAGTGCTAGAGATCTGGGAGGGGCGGGCACTGAAGCTTTCTTT. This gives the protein CSARDLGGAGTEAFF.

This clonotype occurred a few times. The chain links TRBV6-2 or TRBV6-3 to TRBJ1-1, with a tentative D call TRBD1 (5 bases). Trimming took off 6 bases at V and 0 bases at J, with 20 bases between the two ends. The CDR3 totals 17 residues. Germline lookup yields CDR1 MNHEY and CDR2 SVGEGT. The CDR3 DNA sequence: TGTGCCAGCAGCTCAAGTCTACGGGGGTTGATGAACACTGAAGCTTTCTTT. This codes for CASSSSLRGLMNTEAFF.

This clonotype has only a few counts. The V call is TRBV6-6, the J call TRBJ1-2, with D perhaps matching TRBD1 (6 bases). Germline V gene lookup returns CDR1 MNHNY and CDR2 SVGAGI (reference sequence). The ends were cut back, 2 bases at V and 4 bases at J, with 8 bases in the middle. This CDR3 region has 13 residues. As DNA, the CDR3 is TGTGCCAGCAGTTACCAGGGGCCCTATGGCTACACCTTC. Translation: CASSYQGPYGYTF.

The CDR3 DNA sequence: TGTGCCAGCAGCTGGCGACTAGCAGCATGGGAGACCCAGTACTTC. It is translated as CASSWRLAAWETQYF. The gene calls are TRBV7-9 and TRBJ2-5, with 7 bases that match TRBD2. The CDR3 loop spans 15 amino acids. Trimming cost V 4 bases and J 5 bases; bases outside gene matches: 10. Per germline, CDR1 SEHNR and CDR2 FQNEAQ (reference sequence).

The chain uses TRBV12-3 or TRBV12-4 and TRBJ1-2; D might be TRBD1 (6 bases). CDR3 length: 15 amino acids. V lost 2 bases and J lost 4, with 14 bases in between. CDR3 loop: CASSLFGQLTYGYTF. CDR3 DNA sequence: TGTGCCAGCAGTTTATTTGGACAGTTGACCTATGGCTACACCTTC.

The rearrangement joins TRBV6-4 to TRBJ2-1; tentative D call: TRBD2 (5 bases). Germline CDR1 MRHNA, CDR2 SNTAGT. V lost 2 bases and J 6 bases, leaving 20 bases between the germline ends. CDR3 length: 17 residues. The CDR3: CASSDTGGPGYRNEQFF. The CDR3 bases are TGTGCCAGCAGTGACACGGGTGGACCGGGGTACCGCAATGAGCAGTTCTTC.

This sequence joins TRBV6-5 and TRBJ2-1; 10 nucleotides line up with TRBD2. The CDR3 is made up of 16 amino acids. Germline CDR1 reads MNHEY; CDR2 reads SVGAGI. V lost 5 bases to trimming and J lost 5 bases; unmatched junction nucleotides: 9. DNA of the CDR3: TGTGCCAGCAGTAAGACTAGCGGGTATGGAGACAATGAGCAGTTCTTC. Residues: CASSKTSGYGDNEQFF.

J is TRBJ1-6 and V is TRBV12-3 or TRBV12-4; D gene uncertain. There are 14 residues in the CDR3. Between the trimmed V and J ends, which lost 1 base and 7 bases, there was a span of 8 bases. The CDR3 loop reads CASSLGTPNSPLHF. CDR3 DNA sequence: TGTGCCAGCAGTTTAGGGACGCCCAATTCACCCCTCCACTTT.

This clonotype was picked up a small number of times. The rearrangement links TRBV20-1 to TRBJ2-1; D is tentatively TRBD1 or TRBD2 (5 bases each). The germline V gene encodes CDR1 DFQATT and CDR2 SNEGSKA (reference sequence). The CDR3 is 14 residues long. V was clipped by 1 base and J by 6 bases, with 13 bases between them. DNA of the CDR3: TGCAGTGCTAGAGTCGATTGGGGGTTCAATGAGCAGTTCTTC. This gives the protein CSARVDWGFNEQFF.

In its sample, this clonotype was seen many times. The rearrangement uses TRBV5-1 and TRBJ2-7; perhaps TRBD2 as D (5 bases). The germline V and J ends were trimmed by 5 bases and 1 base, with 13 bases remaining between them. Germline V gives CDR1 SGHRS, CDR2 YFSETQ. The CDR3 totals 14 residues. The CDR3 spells CASSTLSGSYEQYF. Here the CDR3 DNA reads TGCGCCAGCAGTACCCTGAGCGGTTCCTACGAGCAGTACTTC.

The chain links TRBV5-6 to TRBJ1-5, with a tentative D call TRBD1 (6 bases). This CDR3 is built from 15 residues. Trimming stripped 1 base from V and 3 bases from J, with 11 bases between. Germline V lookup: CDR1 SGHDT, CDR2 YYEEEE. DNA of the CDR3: TGTGCCAGCAGCTTGCGACAGGACAACAATCAGCCCCAGCATTTT. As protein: CASSLRQDNNQPQHF. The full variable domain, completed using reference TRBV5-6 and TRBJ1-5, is DAGVTQSPTHLIKTRGQQVTLRCSPKSGHDTVSWYQQALGQGPQFIFQYYEEEERQRGNFPDRFSGHQFPNYSSELNVNALLLGDSALYLCASSLRQDNNQPQHFGDGTRLSIL.

The CDR3 sequence is CASSTTSGTVYNEQFF. As DNA, the CDR3 is TGTGCCAGCAGTACGACATCCGGGACGGTATACAATGAGCAGTTCTTC. This sequence joins TRBV7-8 and TRBJ2-1; D is possibly TRBD1 or TRBD2 (5 bases each). CDR3 size: 16 residues. With 6 bases removed from V and 4 bases from J, the gap between germline ends came to 19 bases. Germline lookup yields CDR1 SGHVS and CDR2 FQNEAQ.

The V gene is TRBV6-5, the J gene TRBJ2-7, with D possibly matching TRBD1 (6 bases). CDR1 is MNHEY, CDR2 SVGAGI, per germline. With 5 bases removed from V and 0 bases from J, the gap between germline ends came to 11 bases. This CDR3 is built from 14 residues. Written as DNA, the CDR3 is TGTGCCAGCAGTGACAGGCGATACTCCTACGAGCAGTACTTC. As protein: CASSDRRYSYEQYF.

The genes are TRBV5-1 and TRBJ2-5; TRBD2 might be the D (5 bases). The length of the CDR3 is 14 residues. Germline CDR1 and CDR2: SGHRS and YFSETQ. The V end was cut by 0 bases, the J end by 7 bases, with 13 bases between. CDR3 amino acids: CASSLGLPLGTQYF. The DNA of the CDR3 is TGCGCCAGCAGCTTGGGACTACCCTTGGGGACCCAGTACTTC.